The rows below give T cell receptor beta chains drawn from one sample of a study of T cells in Graves' hyperthyroidism and ophthalmopathy. Each CDR3 protein gets one entry after TCRdb re-called the multiplex PCR reads with MiXCR. The table records 340,000 or so distinct CDR3 sequences, 15% to 20% of them present only once. Sequenced: blood. The receptors stem from a woman aged 45-60 years with Graves' hyperthyroidism. CDR3s leave out the opening cysteine and the closing phenylalanine or tryptophan. The order of the fields is D gene, J gene, V gene, CDR3 protein. The D gene is left open where the match is weak.

TRBD1	TRBJ1-4	TRBV28	ASLRQGGKLF
.	TRBJ2-3	TRBV2	ATTRQPLGVDTQY
.	TRBJ2-1	TRBV7-9	ASSGPERANNEQF
.	TRBJ1-5	TRBV7-3	ATRSGGNQPQH
TRBD1	TRBJ1-5	TRBV10-3	AISQSTGADQPQH
.	TRBJ1-6	TRBV20-1	SASFQSSFSPLH
.	TRBJ2-6	TRBV24-1	ATSETGSGANVLT
.	TRBJ2-5	TRBV9	ASSAGNGETQY
.	TRBJ2-5	TRBV5-1	ASSEKTPGGVY
.	TRBJ2-1	TRBV6-5	ASSYMAGTYNEQF
.	TRBJ1-2	TRBV27	ASSRGGPNYGYT
.	TRBJ1-5	TRBV27	ASRQGDEPQH
.	TRBJ2-5	TRBV6-5	ASSYREPQETQY
TRBD1	TRBJ2-2	TRBV20-1	SASGTGNPGELF
.	TRBJ2-1	TRBV7-9	ASTFRGGYNEQF
.	TRBJ1-1	TRBV29-1	SVEDQGGTEAF
TRBD2	TRBJ2-7	TRBV3-1	ASSQVRTSGIYEQY
.	TRBJ2-2	TRBV27	ASSLIPQPTNTGELF
.	TRBJ2-7	TRBV6-2/TRBV6-3	ASSYLTYEQY
.	TRBJ1-5	TRBV2	ASLDGNSNQPQH
.	TRBJ1-1	TRBV28	ASSPAWGGLNTEAF
.	TRBJ1-5	TRBV20-1	SIRKVGQPQH
.	TRBJ2-7	TRBV20-1	SALDQGGEQY
.	TRBJ2-6	TRBV5-1	ASSPGGAAGANVLT
.	TRBJ2-7	TRBV11-2	ASSLAELDHEQY
.	TRBJ1-6	TRBV4-1	ASSQVIGGSSYNSPLH
.	TRBJ2-1	TRBV3-1	ASSAGSGDEQF
TRBD1	TRBJ1-5	TRBV12-3/TRBV12-4	ASSTGNQPQH
.	TRBJ2-7	TRBV6-5	ASSPTLAGIPNEQY
.	TRBJ2-7	TRBV10-2	ASRAGALTYEQY
.	TRBJ1-1	TRBV5-1	ASILGRGVSTEAF
.	TRBJ1-2	TRBV9	ASSVGIWDYGYT
.	TRBJ1-1	TRBV11-2	ASSLKRDSRENTEAF
.	TRBJ2-2	TRBV30	AWSLGSSGTGELF
TRBD2	TRBJ2-3	TRBV4-1	ASSQDLSGGGTQY
TRBD2	TRBJ2-1	TRBV11-2	ASSLAGLSYNEQF
.	TRBJ1-2	TRBV5-6	ASSPLGGQDYGYT
.	TRBJ2-2	TRBV5-1	ASSLAGAGESGELF
.	TRBJ1-1	TRBV28	ASSSGPIDTEAF
.	TRBJ2-3	TRBV20-1	SARRAGTDTQY
.	TRBJ2-7	TRBV29-1	SVQGGSYEQY
TRBD1	TRBJ1-2	TRBV2	ASSAQTGVGYT
TRBD1	TRBJ2-2	TRBV7-2	ASSTTGGGELF
.	TRBJ1-2	TRBV5-4	ASSSEQEFYGYT
.	TRBJ1-6	TRBV25-1	ASGRPNSPLH